The sequence of this TCR beta chain was determined in a study of cytomegalovirus exposure and HLA in healthy donors. Study background: The Caucasian-associated ancestry cluster held more than 80% of some 420 genotyped donors.

CDR1 is SGHVS and CDR2 is FNYEAQ in the germline V gene. V was trimmed by 5 bases and J by 2 bases, leaving 13 bases between them. The CDR3 sequence is 15 residues long. The PCR was carried out with 60 Vbeta primers and 13 Jbeta primers. The repertoire was sequenced with immunoSEQ multiplex PCR; TCRdb's copy has only in-frame clones and lacks some. The data hold under 200,000 clones, with under 85% observed a single time. The source material was PBMCs. This TCR was recovered from a woman aged 30 to 39 in good health and CMV-seronegative. The chain links TRBV7-6 to TRBJ1-5, with D unresolved. This CDR3 is CASSQRAGGNQPQHF. The CDR3 DNA is TGTGCCAGCAGCCAGAGGGCGGGTGGCAATCAGCCCCAGCATTTT.